This T cell receptor beta chain was sequenced for a study of shared clonotypes between healthy human individuals. Study findings and constraints: Inspection by rarefaction showed sorted-subset sequencing to be incomplete despite large depth.

CDR1 and CDR2 (germline): SEHNR, FQNEAQ (reference sequence). CDR3 length: 18 residues. Trimming at V came to 6 bases and at J to 2 bases, leaving 11 bases not matched to a gene. As regards this clone: Its specificity is not known.

For sorted subsets, 150 to 200 ng DNA per replicate equaled 30,000 or so T cell genomes. Libraries were prepared by immunoSEQ multiplex PCR; TCRdb keeps only in-frame clonotypes and omits some of them. In the table there are over a million clones, roughly 75% of which are singletons. This sequence was found in a man aged 18 to 29 in good health. The chain links TRBV7-9 to TRBJ2-1; 12 nucleotides match TRBD2. Sequences were obtained from memory CD4+ T cells sorted from blood. Subset noted: CD45RA-negative fraction. CDR3 bases: TGTGCCAGCAGTCAGGGACTAGCGGGCACTTCCACCTACAATGAGCAGTTCTTC. It translates to CASSQGLAGTSTYNEQFF.